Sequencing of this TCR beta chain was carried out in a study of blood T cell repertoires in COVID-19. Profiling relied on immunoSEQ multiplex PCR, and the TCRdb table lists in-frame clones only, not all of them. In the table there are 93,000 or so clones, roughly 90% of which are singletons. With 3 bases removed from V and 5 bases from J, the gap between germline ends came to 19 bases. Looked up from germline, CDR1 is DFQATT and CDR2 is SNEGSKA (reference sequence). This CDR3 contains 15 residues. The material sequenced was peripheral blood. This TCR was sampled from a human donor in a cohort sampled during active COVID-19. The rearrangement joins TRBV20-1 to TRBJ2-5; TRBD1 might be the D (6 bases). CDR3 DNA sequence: TGCAGTGCTAGTGGCCGGGACAACGAGAGGGAGACCCAGTACTTC. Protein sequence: CSASGRDNERETQYF.